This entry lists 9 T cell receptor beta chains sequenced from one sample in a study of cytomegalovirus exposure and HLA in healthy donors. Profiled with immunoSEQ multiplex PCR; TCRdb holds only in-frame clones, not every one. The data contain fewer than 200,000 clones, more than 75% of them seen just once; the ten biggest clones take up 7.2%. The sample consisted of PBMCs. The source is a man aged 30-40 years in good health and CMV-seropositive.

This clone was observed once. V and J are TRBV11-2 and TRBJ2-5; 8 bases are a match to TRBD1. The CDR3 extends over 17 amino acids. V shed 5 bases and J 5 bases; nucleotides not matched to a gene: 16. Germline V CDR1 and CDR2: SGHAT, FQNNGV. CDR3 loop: CASSRPLLQGVGETQYF. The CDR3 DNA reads TGTGCCAGCAGCCGCCCACTGTTACAGGGGGTTGGCGAGACCCAGTACTTC.

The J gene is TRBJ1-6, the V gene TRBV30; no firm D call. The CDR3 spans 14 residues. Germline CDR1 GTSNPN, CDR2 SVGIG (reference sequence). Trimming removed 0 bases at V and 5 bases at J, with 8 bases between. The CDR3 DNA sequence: TGTGCCTGGAGTGTAGTCGGGAATAATTCACCCCTCCACTTT. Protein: CAWSVVGNNSPLHF.

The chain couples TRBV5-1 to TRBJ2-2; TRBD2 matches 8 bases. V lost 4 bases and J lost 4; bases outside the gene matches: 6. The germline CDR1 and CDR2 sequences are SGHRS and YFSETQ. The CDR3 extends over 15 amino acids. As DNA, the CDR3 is TGCGCCAGCAGCGGTAGCGGGGCGAGCACCGGGGAGCTGTTTTTT. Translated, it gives CASSGSGASTGELFF. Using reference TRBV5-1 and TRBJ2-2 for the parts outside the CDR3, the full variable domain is KAGVTQTPRYLIKTRGQQVTLSCSPISGHRSVSWYQQTPGQGLQFLFEYFSETQRNKGNFPGRFSGRQFSNSRSEMNVSTLELGDSALYLCASSGSGASTGELFFGEGSRLTVL.

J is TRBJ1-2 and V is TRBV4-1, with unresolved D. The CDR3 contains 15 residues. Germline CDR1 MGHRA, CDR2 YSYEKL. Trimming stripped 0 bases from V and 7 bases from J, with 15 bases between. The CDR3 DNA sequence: TGCGCCAGCAGCCAAGACGCGGCAGACGCCAGTGGCTACACCTTC. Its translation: CASSQDAADASGYTF.

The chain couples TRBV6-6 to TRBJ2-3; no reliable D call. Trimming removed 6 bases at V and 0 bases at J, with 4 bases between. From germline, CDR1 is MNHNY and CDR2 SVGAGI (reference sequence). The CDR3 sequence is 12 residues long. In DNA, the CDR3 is TGTGCCAGCAGGGGGAGCACAGATACGCAGTATTTT. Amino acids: CASRGSTDTQYF.

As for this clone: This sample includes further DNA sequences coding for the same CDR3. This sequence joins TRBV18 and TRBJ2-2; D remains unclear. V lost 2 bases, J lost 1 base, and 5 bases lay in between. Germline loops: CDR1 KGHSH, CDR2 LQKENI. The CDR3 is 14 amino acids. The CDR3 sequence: CASSPGQNTGELFF. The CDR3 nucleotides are TGTGCCAGCTCACCAGGGCAGAACACCGGGGAGCTGTTTTTT.

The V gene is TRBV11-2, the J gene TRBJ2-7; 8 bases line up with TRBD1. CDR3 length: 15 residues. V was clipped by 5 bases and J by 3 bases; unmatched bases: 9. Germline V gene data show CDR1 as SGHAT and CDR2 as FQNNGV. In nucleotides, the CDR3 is TGTGCCAGCAGCAACCGGGACAGGATCAACTACGAGCAGTACTTC. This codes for CASSNRDRINYEQYF. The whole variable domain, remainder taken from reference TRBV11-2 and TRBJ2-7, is EAGVAQSPRYKIIEKRQSVAFWCNPISGHATLYWYQQILGQGPKLLIQFQNNGVVDDSQLPKDRFSAERLKGVDSTLKIQPAKLEDSAVYLCASSNRDRINYEQYFGPGTRLTVT.

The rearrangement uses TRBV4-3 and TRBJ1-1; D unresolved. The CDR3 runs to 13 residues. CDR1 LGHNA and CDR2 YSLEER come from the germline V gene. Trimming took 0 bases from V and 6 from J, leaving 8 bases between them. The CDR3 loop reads CASSQDSGAEAFF. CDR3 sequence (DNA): TGCGCCAGCAGCCAAGATAGTGGAGCTGAAGCTTTCTTT.

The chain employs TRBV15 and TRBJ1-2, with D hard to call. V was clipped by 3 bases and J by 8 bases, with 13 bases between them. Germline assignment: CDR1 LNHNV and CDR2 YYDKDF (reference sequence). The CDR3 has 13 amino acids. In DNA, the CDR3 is TGTGCCACCAGCAGGGCCGAGGGAACCGGCTACACCTTC. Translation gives CATSRAEGTGYTF.